A selection of T cell receptor beta chains follows, all from one sample in a study of cytomegalovirus exposure and HLA in healthy donors. Profiled with immunoSEQ multiplex PCR; TCRdb holds only in-frame clones, not every one. The table for this sample gives around 110,000 clones. Specimen: PBMCs. These receptors were collected from a man aged 35 to 55 in good health and CMV-seropositive. The CDR3 runs from the conserved cysteine through the conserved F or W. D genes are given only for firm matches.

TRBV4-1	TRBJ2-3	TRBD2	CASSQEGAASGRSVSTDTQYF	TGCGCCAGCAGCCAAGAGGGTGCAGCTAGCGGGAGGAGCGTAAGCACAGATACGCAGTATTTT
TRBV6-5	TRBJ2-3	-	CASSYSLAGSQYF	TGTGCCAGCAGTTACTCGCTAGCCGGATCGCAGTATTTT
TRBV10-1	TRBJ2-1	-	CASSTYRDSYNEQFF	TGCGCCAGCAGTACTTACCGGGATAGCTACAATGAGCAGTTCTTC
TRBV19	TRBJ2-3	TRBD1	CASSDRGRTDTQYF	TGTGCCAGTTCCGACAGGGGGCGGACAGATACGCAGTATTTT
TRBV14	TRBJ2-3	-	CASSQHTPQYF	TGTGCCAGCAGCCAACACACACCGCAGTATTTT
TRBV28	TRBJ2-2	-	CASSLDSAAVLDGELFF	TGTGCCAGCAGTTTGGACTCGGCGGCGGTTCTAGACGGGGAGCTGTTTTTT
TRBV30	TRBJ2-7	TRBD1	CAWRGDRGKIYEQYF	TGTGCCTGGAGAGGGGACAGGGGAAAAATCTACGAGCAGTACTTC
TRBV9	TRBJ2-1	-	CASSRAGAPSSYNEQFF	TGTGCCAGCAGCAGGGCGGGGGCTCCTAGCTCCTACAATGAGCAGTTCTTC
TRBV7-2	TRBJ2-3	TRBD2	CASSSGLAGGFTDTQYF	TGTGCCAGCAGCTCGGGACTAGCGGGAGGGTTCACAGATACGCAGTATTTT
TRBV7-2	TRBJ2-2	-	CASSATQATNTGELFF	TGTGCCAGCAGCGCCACCCAGGCCACGAACACCGGGGAGCTGTTTTTT
TRBV28	TRBJ2-7	-	CASSGTGTPVAEQYF	TGTGCCAGCAGTGGCACCGGGACTCCCGTCGCCGAGCAGTACTTC
TRBV7-3	TRBJ2-5	-	CASSLGAGPGAQYF	TGTGCCAGCAGCTTAGGGGCAGGTCCAGGGGCCCAGTACTTC
TRBV15	TRBJ2-7	TRBD2	CATSRGLAATYEQYF	TGTGCCACCAGCCGAGGACTAGCGGCTACCTACGAGCAGTACTTC
TRBV5-4	TRBJ2-2	TRBD2	CASSLGLAGGRTGELFF	TGTGCCAGCAGCTTGGGGCTAGCGGGAGGTAGGACCGGGGAGCTGTTTTTT
TRBV27	TRBJ1-1	-	CASSFREGNTEAFF	TGTGCCAGCAGCTTCAGGGAAGGAAACACTGAAGCTTTCTTT
TRBV7-9	TRBJ1-2	TRBD1	CASEGQANYGYTF	TGTGCCAGCGAGGGACAGGCCAACTATGGCTACACCTTC
TRBV15	TRBJ2-7	TRBD1	CATSRGPGTGPYEQYF	TGTGCCACCAGCAGGGGGCCCGGGACAGGGCCCTACGAGCAGTACTTC
TRBV18	TRBJ1-5	TRBD1	CASSPPGQGAGQPQHF	TGTGCCAGCTCACCACCAGGACAGGGGGCAGGTCAGCCCCAGCATTTT
TRBV5-6	TRBJ1-6	-	CASSSGYNSPLHF	TGTGCCAGCAGCTCGGGGTATAATTCACCCCTCCACTTT
TRBV5-4	TRBJ1-4	-	CASSSTPDWNEKLFF	TGTGCCAGCAGCTCTACCCCGGACTGGAATGAAAAACTGTTTTTT
TRBV27	TRBJ2-1	TRBD2	CASSPIAGPYNEQFF	TGTGCCAGCAGCCCAATAGCGGGACCCTACAATGAGCAGTTCTTC
TRBV28	TRBJ2-5	TRBD1	CASSSGGLGKETQYF	TGTGCCAGCAGTTCAGGGGGTCTCGGAAAAGAGACCCAGTACTTC
TRBV19	TRBJ2-1	-	CASSIVSIYNEQFF	TGTGCCAGTAGTATAGTTAGCATCTACAATGAGCAGTTCTTC
TRBV29-1	TRBJ2-2	TRBD1	CSVGVLTGDRVGELFF	TGCAGCGTTGGCGTACTGACAGGGGATAGGGTCGGGGAGCTGTTTTTT
TRBV4-1	TRBJ1-1	-	CASSWIRMNTEAFF	TGCGCCAGCAGCTGGATCAGGATGAACACTGAAGCTTTCTTT
TRBV11-2	TRBJ1-1	TRBD1	CASSLDSGQQNTEAFF	TGTGCCAGCAGCTTAGACTCGGGACAGCAGAACACTGAAGCTTTCTTT
TRBV6-1	TRBJ2-7	-	CASSRVSDLYEQYF	TGTGCCAGCAGCCGGGTATCTGACCTCTACGAGCAGTACTTC
TRBV7-2	TRBJ2-5	TRBD1	CASSLRDSQETQYF	TGTGCCAGCAGCCTCCGGGACAGCCAAGAGACCCAGTACTTC